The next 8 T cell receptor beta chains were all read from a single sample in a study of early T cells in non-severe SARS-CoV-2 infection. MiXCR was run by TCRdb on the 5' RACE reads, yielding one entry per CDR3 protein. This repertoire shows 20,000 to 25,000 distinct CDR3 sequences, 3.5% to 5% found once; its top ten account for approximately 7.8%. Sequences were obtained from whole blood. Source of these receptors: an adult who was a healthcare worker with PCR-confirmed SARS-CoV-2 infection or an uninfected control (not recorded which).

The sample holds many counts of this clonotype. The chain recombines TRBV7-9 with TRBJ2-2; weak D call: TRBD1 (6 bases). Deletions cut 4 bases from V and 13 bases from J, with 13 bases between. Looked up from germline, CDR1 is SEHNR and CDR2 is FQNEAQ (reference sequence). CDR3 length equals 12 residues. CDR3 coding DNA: TGTGCCAGCAGCTCACAGGGAGAGGTGCTGTTTTTT. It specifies CASSSQGEVLFF.

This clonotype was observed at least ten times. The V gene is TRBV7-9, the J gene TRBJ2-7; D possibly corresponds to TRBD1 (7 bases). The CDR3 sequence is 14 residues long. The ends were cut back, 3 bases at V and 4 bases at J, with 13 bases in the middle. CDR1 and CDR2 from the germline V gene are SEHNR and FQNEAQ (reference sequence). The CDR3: CASSFQGEEYEQYF. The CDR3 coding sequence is TGTGCCAGCAGCTTTCAGGGGGAGGAATACGAGCAGTACTTC.

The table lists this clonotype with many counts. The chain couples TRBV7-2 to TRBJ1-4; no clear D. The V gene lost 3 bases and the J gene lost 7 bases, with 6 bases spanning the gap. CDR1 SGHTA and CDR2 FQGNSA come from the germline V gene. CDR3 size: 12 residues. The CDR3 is CASSFHGEKLFF. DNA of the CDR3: TGTGCCAGCAGCTTTCACGGTGAAAAACTGTTTTTT.

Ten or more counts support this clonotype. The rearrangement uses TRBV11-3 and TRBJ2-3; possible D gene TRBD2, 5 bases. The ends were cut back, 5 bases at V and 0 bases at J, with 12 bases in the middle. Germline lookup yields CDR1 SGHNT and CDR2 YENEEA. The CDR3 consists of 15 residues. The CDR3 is CASSRARGSTDTQYF. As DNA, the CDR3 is TGTGCCAGCAGCCGTGCTCGCGGGAGCACAGATACGCAGTATTTT.

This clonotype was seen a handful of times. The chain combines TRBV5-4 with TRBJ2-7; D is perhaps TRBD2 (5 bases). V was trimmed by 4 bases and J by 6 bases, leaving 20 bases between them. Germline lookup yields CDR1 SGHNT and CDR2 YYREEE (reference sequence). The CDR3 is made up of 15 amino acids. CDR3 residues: CASSRELGSRTEQYF. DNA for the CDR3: TGTGCCAGCAGCCGAGAGTTAGGGAGCCGAACCGAGCAGTACTTC.

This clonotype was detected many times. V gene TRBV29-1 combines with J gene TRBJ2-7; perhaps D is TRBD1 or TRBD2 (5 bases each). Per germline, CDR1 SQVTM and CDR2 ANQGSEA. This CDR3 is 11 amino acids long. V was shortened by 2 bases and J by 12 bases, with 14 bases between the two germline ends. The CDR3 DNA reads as TGCAGCGTTGAAAACGTGGGGGAACGGTACTTC. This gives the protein CSVENVGERYF.

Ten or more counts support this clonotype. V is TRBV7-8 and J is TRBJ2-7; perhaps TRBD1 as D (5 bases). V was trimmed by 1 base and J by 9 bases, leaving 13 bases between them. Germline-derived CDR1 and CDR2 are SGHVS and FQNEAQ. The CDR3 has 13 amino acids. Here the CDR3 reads CASSLGQLLWQYF. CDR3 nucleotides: TGTGCCAGCAGCTTAGGACAGCTTCTATGGCAGTACTTC.

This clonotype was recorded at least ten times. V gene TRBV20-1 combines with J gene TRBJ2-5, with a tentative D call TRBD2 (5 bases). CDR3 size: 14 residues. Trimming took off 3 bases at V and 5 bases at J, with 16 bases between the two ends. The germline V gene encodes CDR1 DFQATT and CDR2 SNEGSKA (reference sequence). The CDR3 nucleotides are TGCAGTGCTAGTGGTGGGCTAGCTCTGGAGACCCAGTACTTC. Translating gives CSASGGLALETQYF.